This entry is about one T cell receptor beta chain. Germline CDR1 reads SGHNT; CDR2 reads YYREEE (reference sequence). V shed 0 bases and J shed 11 bases, with 9 bases lying between them. This CDR3 has 12 residues. Original data processing: For nucleated cells, counts were estimated from reference gene primer amplification. Method: immunoSEQ multiplex PCR; TCRdb's copy keeps in-frame clones and lacks some. Clone size and V and J calls were adopted from that table, with D and trimming inferred from the DNA. The sample has 200,000 to 300,000 clones, over 70% seen once. The sample comes from a study of blood T cell repertoires in COVID-19. Study-wide context: Samples came from the United States, Italy and Spain, spanning acute and convalescent COVID-19.

The sequence was collected from a woman aged 40-49 years who had recovered from COVID-19. The chain employs TRBV5-4 and TRBJ1-5, with D unresolved. Material: peripheral blood. CDR3 region: CASSLEVRAQHF. CDR3 DNA sequence: TGTGCCAGCAGCTTGGAGGTTCGGGCCCAGCATTTT. Full variable domain (outside the CDR3, taken from reference TRBV5-4 and TRBJ1-5): ETGVTQSPTHLIKTRGQQVTLRCSSQSGHNTVSWYQQALGQGPQFIFQYYREEENGRGNFPPRFSGLQFPNYSSELNVNALELDDSALYLCASSLEVRAQHFGDGTRLSIL.